This T cell receptor (beta chain) comes out of a study of cytomegalovirus exposure and HLA in healthy donors. Germline CDR1 reads SGHRS; CDR2 reads YFSETQ. The CDR3 loop spans 15 amino acids. The junction had 10 bases not matched to a gene; V was cut back by 4 bases and J by 4 bases. The PCR had 60 Vbeta and 13 Jbeta primers. Some clones are missing from TCRdb's copy, which holds only in-frame ones; the method was immunoSEQ multiplex PCR. This repertoire shows approximately 110,000 clones, over 75% found once; its top ten account for 2% to 3%. The sequence was obtained from a woman aged 18-29 years in good health and CMV-seronegative. The chain carries TRBV5-1 and TRBJ1-1, with 7 bases identical to TRBD1. The sequenced sample consisted of PBMCs. As DNA, the CDR3 is TGCGCCAGCAGCAGAGAAAGGACAGGCAGCACTGAAGCTTTCTTT. It yields the protein CASSRERTGSTEAFF.